A selection of T cell receptor beta chains follows, all from one sample in a study of T cell changes during pregnancy in multiple sclerosis. The assay was immunoSEQ multiplex PCR, and TCRdb's table has in-frame clones only and misses some. This table holds just under 85,000 clones, 90% to 95% found once. The specimen comprised peripheral blood, sampled in the first trimester of pregnancy. Every receptor here comes from a female donor with multiple sclerosis, enrolled in a pregnancy study. Each CDR3 is given without its conserved first and last residue. Size is omitted from some rows. Given values are once, few, many or a class for expanded clones.

cdr3_aa	v_call	clone_size	j_call
ASSYRSSQGNGYT	TRBV6-5	-	TRBJ1-2
ASGLGGGGNYGYT	TRBV12-5	-	TRBJ1-2
AWSVGTDNEKLF	TRBV30	-	TRBJ1-4
ASRRGAGGPGTDTQY	TRBV11-2	once	TRBJ2-3
ASRYSYNSPLH	TRBV5-1	few	TRBJ1-6
ASSLGGGSQPQH	TRBV6-5	-	TRBJ1-5
ASSVGGGFTEAF	TRBV9	-	TRBJ1-1
ASSLENSGFTEAF	TRBV11-2	-	TRBJ1-1
ASSPEAGYEQY	TRBV27	-	TRBJ2-7
ASSPRLAGGLNTGELF	TRBV19	few	TRBJ2-2
ASSYAILGTDTQY	TRBV6-6	-	TRBJ2-3
ASRRDSEYGYT	TRBV27	once	TRBJ1-2
ASSGEGFTDTQY	TRBV7-6	-	TRBJ2-3
ASSSGQSYEQY	TRBV5-1	-	TRBJ2-7
ASSLQGRESYNEQF	TRBV7-3	-	TRBJ2-1
ASSTRTGNTEAF	TRBV5-4	-	TRBJ1-1
ASSPPQRGFYNEQF	TRBV27	-	TRBJ2-1
ASSFSGGTGNTIY	TRBV25-1	-	TRBJ1-3
ASRKGAPQRRNEQF	TRBV5-8	-	TRBJ2-1
ASSKLTGTGQETQY	TRBV21-1	-	TRBJ2-5
ASTSGTSGRIYEQF	TRBV19	-	TRBJ2-1
ASWTGGTQY	TRBV5-1	-	TRBJ2-5